The TCR beta chain under discussion was sequenced for a study of blood T cells in healthy people across ages. Study information: Researchers report that template switching captured about one barcoded beta molecule per two T cells.

This CDR3 is built from 14 residues. CDR1 and CDR2 (germline): MDHEN, SYDVKM. The table lists this clonotype with a count of one. Its antigen is undetermined. Combining a sample-barcoded 5' primer with a J-beta primer mix, a second PCR ran for about 7 to 11 cycles. MiXCR, run by TCRdb on the 5' RACE reads, gives a single entry per CDR3 protein. The sample contains approximately 1.5 million distinct CDR3 sequences, roughly 43% of which appear only once. Overall study results and limits: Greater diversity and more naive CD4+ cells were seen in long-lived donors than in aged donors. The donors' CMV status was not determined, possibly confounding changes in expanded clonotypes.

This rearrangement joins TRBV28 to TRBJ2-4; D possibly corresponds to TRBD2 (6 bases). Near its end, the DNA agrees better with TRBJ2-7, so the J call may be wrong. The clonotype comes from a young woman in good health. The sequenced sample was blood. CDR3 nucleotide sequence: TGTGCCAGCCTGCAGACGGCGGGGTCTTACGAGCAGTACTTC. Protein: CASLQTAGSYEQYF.